Following are 15 T cell receptor beta chains from one sample sequenced in a study of beta chain features in type 1 diabetes. cDNA synthesis used the whole RNA isolate, giving expressed TCRB sequences. Sequencing was performed with immunoSEQ multiplex PCR; in TCRdb, only in-frame clones are kept and a portion is missing. The profile shows about 340,000 clones, 8% of them singletons. Sequenced material: central memory CD4+ T cells from blood. The receptors stem from a young woman in good health.

This clone was detected ten times or more. The rearrangement uses TRBV5-1 and TRBJ2-3, with D possibly being TRBD1 or TRBD2 (5 bases each). This CDR3 has 16 amino acids. Trimming removed 2 bases from V and 2 bases from J, with 15 bases in between. Per the germline V gene, CDR1 is SGHRS and CDR2 is YFSETQ. The CDR3 sequence is CASSFYGLGTTDTQYF. The CDR3 bases are TGCGCCAGCAGCTTTTATGGCCTGGGGACCACAGATACGCAGTATTTT.

The chain couples TRBV6-1 to TRBJ2-3; possible D gene TRBD2, 5 bases. Germline CDR1 MNHNS, CDR2 SASEGT. The CDR3 is 13 amino acids. V lost 5 bases and J 1 base, leaving 7 bases between the germline ends. The CDR3 is CASSRRGTDTQYF. CDR3 in DNA: TGTGCCAGCAGTCGGCGGGGCACAGATACGCAGTATTTT.

This clone was counted between two and nine times. The V and J genes are TRBV5-1 and TRBJ2-1, with 12 bases lining up with TRBD1. V was pared by 1 base and J by 5 bases, with 4 bases of the junction left unmatched. CDR1 SGHRS and CDR2 YFSETQ come from the germline V gene. The CDR3 extends over 16 amino acids. CDR3 sequence reads: CASSLSGTGGNNEQFF. CDR3 DNA sequence: TGCGCCAGCAGCTTGTCCGGGACAGGGGGCAACAATGAGCAGTTCTTC.

This clone was observed at least ten times. The CDR3 DNA sequence: TGCGCCAGCAGCTTTGGGACAGCCATGAACACTGAAGCTTTCTTT. This translates into CASSFGTAMNTEAFF. The rearrangement joins TRBV5-1 to TRBJ1-1; 7 bases line up with TRBD1. Germline V gene lookup returns CDR1 SGHRS and CDR2 YFSETQ. This CDR3 contains 15 residues. J lost 0 bases, V lost 2 bases, and 4 bases had no gene match.

The CDR3 nucleotides read TGTGCCAGTAGTGATGAGGGGAGCAATCAGCCCCAGCATTTT. Its protein is CASSDEGSNQPQHF. V and J are TRBV19 and TRBJ1-5; TRBD1 is a possible D gene (5 bases). This CDR3 is 14 amino acids long. The germline V and J ends were trimmed by 5 bases and 1 base, with 9 bases remaining between them. The germline gives CDR1 LNHDA, CDR2 SQIVND (reference sequence). The full variable domain, its missing parts supplied by reference TRBV19 and TRBJ1-5, is DGGITQSPKYLFRKEGQNVTLSCEQNLNHDAMYWYRQDPGQGLRLIYYSQIVNDFQKGDIAEGYSVSREKKESFPLTVTSAQKNPTAFYLCASSDEGSNQPQHFGDGTRLSIL.

This clone has at least ten counts. The chain links TRBV5-4 to TRBJ2-3; D perhaps matches TRBD2 (6 bases). The CDR3 is 15 amino acids. The germline gives CDR1 SGHNT, CDR2 YYREEE (reference sequence). V lost 1 base and J lost 3, with 12 bases in between. CDR3 in DNA: TGTGCCAGCAGCTTGACGGGAGATCCGACAGATACGCAGTATTTT. Amino acids: CASSLTGDPTDTQYF. Complete variable domain (other parts from reference TRBV5-4 and TRBJ2-3): ETGVTQSPTHLIKTRGQQVTLRCSSQSGHNTVSWYQQALGQGPQFIFQYYREEENGRGNFPPRFSGLQFPNYSSELNVNALELDDSALYLCASSLTGDPTDTQYFGPGTRLTVL.

This chain connects TRBV29-1 to TRBJ2-3, with 8 bases lining up with TRBD1. In germline, CDR1 is SQVTM, CDR2 ANQGSEA. J was trimmed by 3 bases and V by 6 bases; bases with no gene match: 8. The CDR3 length is 14 residues. The CDR3 DNA reads as TGCAGCGTCTTGTTCAGGGGGCTGACAGATACGCAGTATTTT. Amino acids: CSVLFRGLTDTQYF.

This clone turned up a few times. This chain connects TRBV28 to TRBJ2-7; a weak D match, TRBD2 (6 bases). Trimming shortened V by 6 bases and J by 1 base, and 19 bases separated the two germline ends. Germline CDR1 MDHEN, CDR2 SYDVKM. This CDR3 is built from 16 residues. The CDR3 sequence is CASSPSLGTQSYEQYF. The CDR3 bases are TGTGCCAGCAGCCCCTCCCTTGGGACTCAATCCTACGAGCAGTACTTC.

This clone has only a few counts. The gene calls are TRBV7-9 and TRBJ2-3, with TRBD1 identical over 8 bases. This CDR3 spans 16 amino acids. V was pared by 6 bases and J by 6 bases, with 14 bases of the junction left unmatched. Germline V gene lookup returns CDR1 SEHNR and CDR2 FQNEAQ (reference sequence). CDR3 sequence (DNA): TGTGCCAGCAGTAAGGGGGAGAGGACAGGGACGGATACGCAGTATTTT. Protein product: CASSKGERTGTDTQYF.

This clone was recorded at least ten times. The chain employs TRBV5-4 and TRBJ2-5, with 12 bases lining up with TRBD2. J gave up 5 bases and V 4 bases, and 6 bases lay outside the gene matches. The CDR3 runs 15 residues. Germline V gene sequence: CDR1 SGHNT, CDR2 YYREEE (reference sequence). CDR3: CASSPLAGGTETQYF. Here the CDR3 DNA reads TGTGCCAGCAGCCCCCTAGCGGGAGGGACCGAGACCCAGTACTTC.

This clone was picked up many times. The chain combines TRBV7-9 with TRBJ1-4, with D unclear. Trimming pared 5 bases from V and 7 bases from J, leaving 17 bases between. This CDR3 has 15 amino acids. Germline V gene data show CDR1 as SEHNR and CDR2 as FQNEAQ (reference sequence). The CDR3 is CASSKNSAAGEKLFF. In nucleotides, the CDR3 is TGTGCCAGCAGCAAAAATTCGGCGGCGGGTGAAAAACTGTTTTTT.

This clone was seen at least ten times. Other DNA sequences in the sample encode the same CDR3. The chain is built from TRBV6-5 and TRBJ2-2, with no clear D. The V gene's germline CDR1 is MNHEY and CDR2 SVGAGI. The germline V and J ends were trimmed by 6 bases and 2 bases, with 4 bases remaining between them. This CDR3 comprises 12 residues. The CDR3, as DNA: TGTGCCAGCAGCTACAACACCGGGGAGCTGTTTTTT. The encoded protein is CASSYNTGELFF.

This clone was counted between two and nine times. The V call is TRBV18, the J call TRBJ1-1, with D perhaps matching TRBD1 (5 bases). CDR3 length: 15 residues. Deletions cut 4 bases from V and 0 bases from J, with 12 bases between. CDR1 and CDR2 from the germline V gene are KGHSH and LQKENI. CDR3 bases: TGTGCCAGCTCACTGGGACGGATAATGAACACTGAAGCTTTCTTT. Translation: CASSLGRIMNTEAFF.

The sample holds a few counts of this clone. The chain combines TRBV14 with TRBJ2-6; no definite D call. Germline values: CDR1 SGHDN, CDR2 FVKESK. Trimming cost V 1 base and J 4 bases, with 11 bases left between them. CDR3 size: 16 residues. CDR3 protein: CASSQGTNRGANVLTF. The CDR3 DNA reads TGTGCCAGCAGCCAAGGAACAAACAGAGGGGCCAACGTCCTGACTTTC.

Only a few counts were recorded for this clone. The chain combines TRBV6-5 with TRBJ1-5; D gene unclear. Trimming took off 0 bases at V and 6 bases at J, with 6 bases between the two ends. CDR3 length: 13 amino acids. Per the germline V gene, CDR1 is MNHEY and CDR2 is SVGAGI. CDR3 sequence: CASSYSPGQPQHF. The CDR3 region has the DNA TGTGCCAGCAGTTACTCGCCGGGTCAGCCCCAGCATTTT.